A selection of T cell receptor beta chains follows, all from one sample in a study of shared clonotypes between healthy human individuals. Only in-frame clones appear in the TCRdb table, and some are missing; sequencing was by immunoSEQ multiplex PCR. The sample shows approximately 980,000 clones, less than 85% of them seen only once. Material for sequencing was memory CD4+ T cells sorted from blood. The origin of the receptors is a man aged 18 to 30 in good health. Both conserved end residues are part of each CDR3. D genes are given only for firm matches. For some rows the clone size is stated as once, few or many, or as a class when expanded; others skip it.

J gene | clone size | CDR3 length | D gene | V gene | CDR3 DNA | CDR3 protein
TRBJ1-2 | once | 13 | . | TRBV5-4 | TGTGCCAGCAGCTTGGCTGGGGTCTATGGCTACACCTTC | CASSLAGVYGYTF
TRBJ1-2 | few | 10 | . | TRBV19 | TGTGCCAGTAGTGGGGTCGGCTACACCTTC | CASSGVGYTF
TRBJ1-6 | . | 14 | TRBD1 | TRBV30 | TGTGCCTGGACTTTGACAGGGTCTAGATCACCCCTCCACTTT | CAWTLTGSRSPLHF
TRBJ1-3 | . | 16 | TRBD1 | TRBV9 | TGTGCCAGCGGTGGGGGACAGCTGAACTCTGGAAACACCATATATTTT | CASGGGQLNSGNTIYF
TRBJ2-3 | . | 16 | . | TRBV28 | TGTGCCAGCAGTTTAAATACGCTAGGAGCAACAGATACGCAGTATTTT | CASSLNTLGATDTQYF
TRBJ2-1 | . | 11 | . | TRBV28 | TGTGCCAGCAGTGGGTACAATGAGCAGTTCTTC | CASSGYNEQFF
TRBJ2-5 | . | 15 | TRBD1 | TRBV5-1 | TGCGCCAGCAGCTCCGGGACAGGGGGCCAACAGACCCAGTACTTC | CASSSGTGGQQTQYF
TRBJ2-3 | once | 15 | . | TRBV11-2 | TGTGCCAGCAGCCCAGGGGACACCAGCACAGATACGCAGTATTTT | CASSPGDTSTDTQYF
TRBJ2-5 | . | 15 | . | TRBV2 | TGTGCCAGCAGACGAGGCGGTGGGGGCCAAGAGACCCAGTACTTC | CASRRGGGGQETQYF
TRBJ1-1 | . | 13 | . | TRBV5-1 | TGCGCCAGCAGCCGGGACGGGAACACTGAAGCTTTCTTT | CASSRDGNTEAFF
TRBJ2-1 | . | 13 | . | TRBV30 | TGTGCCTGGAAGACGGGGCCGGGGAATGAGCAGTTCTTC | CAWKTGPGNEQFF
TRBJ1-4 | . | 14 | TRBD1 | TRBV7-2 | TGTGCCAGCAGCCGGAGGACAGGGAGTGAAAAACTGTTTTTT | CASSRRTGSEKLFF
TRBJ2-1 | . | 15 | . | TRBV4-2 | TGTGCCAGCAGACCTTTGGCAGGGAGCTACAATGAGCAGTTCTTC | CASRPLAGSYNEQFF
TRBJ2-1 | . | 16 | TRBD1 | TRBV5-4 | TGTGCCAGCAGCTTGGGGGGGACAGGGGGCCGTGGTGAGCAGTTCTTC | CASSLGGTGGRGEQFF
TRBJ1-1 | . | 14 | . | TRBV6-1 | TGTGCCAGCAGTGAAGCGCTTCGGGGAGATGAAGCTTTCTTT | CASSEALRGDEAFF
TRBJ1-6 | . | 16 | . | TRBV15 | TGTGCCACCAGCAGAGATGTGTTTGCGGTAGGGTCACCCCTCCACTTT | CATSRDVFAVGSPLHF
TRBJ2-2 | once | 17 | TRBD1 | TRBV5-1 | TGCGCCAGCCGGGGGACAGGTAATCACCCAGCCACCGGGGAGCTGTTTTTT | CASRGTGNHPATGELFF
TRBJ1-6 | once | 15 | TRBD1 | TRBV28 | TGTGCCAGCAGACGGACAGGGGGCCGTAATTCACCCCTCCACTTT | CASRRTGGRNSPLHF
TRBJ1-5 | few | 12 | . | TRBV28 | TGTGCCAGCAGCCCGACTAAGGGTCCCCAGCATTTT | CASSPTKGPQHF
TRBJ2-5 | . | 13 | . | TRBV6-1 | TGTGCCAGCAGTGAAGGGGTTGTGGCGACCCAGTACTTC | CASSEGVVATQYF
TRBJ1-2 | . | 13 | . | TRBV10-1 | TGCGCCAGCAGTGCGACAGAAAACTATGGCTACACCTTC | CASSATENYGYTF
TRBJ2-7 | . | 14 | . | TRBV18 | TGTGCCAGCTCACCACAAAGTCAATCCTACGAGCAGTACTTC | CASSPQSQSYEQYF
TRBJ2-5 | . | 13 | TRBD1 | TRBV4-1 | TGCGCCAGCAGCCGTTACAGGGGCGAGACCCAGTACTTC | CASSRYRGETQYF
TRBJ2-7 | . | 15 | TRBD1 | TRBV18 | TGTGCCAGCTCACCCGATCAGGACAGGTCCTACGAGCAGTACTTC | CASSPDQDRSYEQYF
TRBJ1-1 | . | 14 | . | TRBV5-1 | TGCGCCAGCAGCCCCAGTGGGGGTTGGGCTGAAGCTTTCTTT | CASSPSGGWAEAFF
TRBJ1-1 | . | 13 | . | TRBV2 | TGTGCCAGCAGTGGGGGGTTGTACACTGAAGCTTTCTTT | CASSGGLYTEAFF
TRBJ2-2 | . | 16 | . | TRBV9 | TGTGCCAGCAGCCCACGGTCCAGAGGGGAAACCGGGGAGCTGTTTTTT | CASSPRSRGETGELFF
TRBJ1-3 | . | 16 | TRBD1 | TRBV11-2 | TGTGCCAGCAGCCAAACCACAGGGGGCTCTGGAAACACCATATATTTT | CASSQTTGGSGNTIYF
TRBJ1-6 | . | 14 | . | TRBV6-1 | TGTGCCAGCAACTCACAGGGTGGTAATTCACCCCTCCACTTT | CASNSQGGNSPLHF
TRBJ1-1 | . | 12 | . | TRBV30 | TGTGCCTGGACCGCGAAGCACACTGAAGCTTTCTTT | CAWTAKHTEAFF
TRBJ2-2 | . | 14 | TRBD2 | TRBV9 | TGTGCCAGCAGCGCAACTAGCGGCACCGGGGAGCTGTTTTTT | CASSATSGTGELFF
TRBJ1-4 | . | 15 | . | TRBV11-3 | TGTGTCGAAGTGGGATGCCTCAGATTTTACCGAAAACTGTTTTTT | CVEVGCLRFYRKLFF
TRBJ2-7 | once | 13 | TRBD1 | TRBV27 | TGTGCCAGCAGTCCGGGACAGGCCTACGAGCAGTACTTC | CASSPGQAYEQYF
TRBJ2-3 | . | 14 | TRBD2 | TRBV10-1 | TGCGCCAGCAGCCTTAGCGGGAGCACAGATACGCAGTATTTT | CASSLSGSTDTQYF
TRBJ1-1 | . | 16 | . | TRBV13 | TGTGCCAGCAGCTTAGGCGGGGAACATCCGAACACTGAAGCTTTCTTT | CASSLGGEHPNTEAFF
TRBJ1-1 | . | 15 | . | TRBV6-1 | TGTGCCAGCAGGAGGGGGGGAAACTTGAACACTGAAGCTTTCTTT | CASRRGGNLNTEAFF
TRBJ1-6 | . | 14 | TRBD1 | TRBV6-1 | TGTGCCAGTTCCCCAGACAGGGGCGTTGAATCCCTCCACTTT | CASSPDRGVESLHF
TRBJ1-1 | . | 16 | TRBD1 | TRBV4-1 | TGCGCCAGCAGCCAAGTCGGACAGGGAATTAGCACTGAAGCTTTCTTT | CASSQVGQGISTEAFF
TRBJ1-2 | . | 14 | . | TRBV5-6 | TGTGCCAGCAGCTCCCCGACCGCCGTAAGTGGCTACACCTTC | CASSSPTAVSGYTF
TRBJ1-6 | . | 15 | . | TRBV30 | TGTGCCTGGAGTGTACATGTCTTCGGAAATTCACCCCTCCACTTT | CAWSVHVFGNSPLHF
TRBJ2-3 | . | 17 | . | TRBV14 | TGTGCCAGCAGCCAAGATAGAGGGGGACCTAGCACAGATACGCAGTATTTT | CASSQDRGGPSTDTQYF
TRBJ1-2 | . | 14 | . | TRBV18 | TGTGCCAGCTCACCCGGCCAGCAGTACTATGGCTACACCTTC | CASSPGQQYYGYTF
TRBJ1-5 | . | 15 | . | TRBV13 | TGTGCCAGCAGCTTAGGCGGACTGGACAATCAGCCCCAGCATTTT | CASSLGGLDNQPQHF
TRBJ1-1 | . | 15 | . | TRBV6-5 | TGTGCCAGCAGTCCAAATAGACAGGCGAACACTGAAGCTTTCTTT | CASSPNRQANTEAFF
TRBJ2-2 | . | 13 | . | TRBV30 | TGTGCCTGGAAACCGGCGAGGGACCGGGGAGCTGTTTTT | CAWKPARDRGAVF